The next 31 T cell receptor beta chains were all read from a single sample in a study of OX40 agonist ivuxolimab in advanced cancers. Sequencing used immunoSEQ multiplex PCR; TCRdb keeps in-frame clones, though not all of them. The table shows fewer than 70,000 clones, with roughly 87% occurring only once. The specimen comprised CD4+ or CD8+ T cells sorted from blood, sampled in a trial of the OX40 agonist ivuxolimab. The receptor set was obtained from an adult with an advanced solid tumor such as melanoma, head and neck, liver or kidney cancer.

The chain combines TRBV9 with TRBJ2-3; 11 positions match TRBD1. Germline-derived CDR1 and CDR2 are SGDLS and YYNGEE. After removal of 5 bases from V and 3 bases from J, the junction contained 5 bases not matched to a gene. The CDR3 runs 15 residues. For the CDR3, the DNA is TGTGCCAGCAGTAGGGGACAGGGGGGGACAGATACGCAGTATTTT. It yields the protein CASSRGQGGTDTQYF.

The chain couples TRBV7-2 to TRBJ1-2; TRBD1 aligns across 9 bases. The J segment lost 4 bases and the V segment lost 6 bases, leaving 9 bases of the junction unmatched. CDR3 size: 15 residues. Germline lookup yields CDR1 SGHTA and CDR2 FQGNSA. CDR3 bases: TGTGCCAGCAGGTGGGGACAGGGAAGGAGCTATGGCTACACCTTC. Protein sequence: CASRWGQGRSYGYTF.

V and J are TRBV27 and TRBJ1-3, with D maybe TRBD1 (5 bases). Germline V gives CDR1 MNHEY, CDR2 SMNVEV (reference sequence). CDR3 length equals 13 residues. V lost 3 bases, J lost 4 bases, and 7 bases lay in between. CDR3 sequence: CASSFQGGNTIYF. DNA of the CDR3: TGTGCCAGCAGTTTCCAGGGCGGAAACACCATATATTTT.

This clone was seen a single time. The rearrangement links TRBV10-3 to TRBJ2-3; D remains unclear. This CDR3 is built from 12 residues. Germline assignment: CDR1 ENHRY and CDR2 SYGVKD. With 3 bases removed from V and 3 bases from J, the gap between germline ends came to 4 bases. The CDR3 DNA is TGTGCCATCAGTGACGGGACAGATACGCAGTATTTT. Protein product: CAISDGTDTQYF.

The V call is TRBV28, the J call TRBJ1-1, with 8 bases aligning to TRBD1. The junction had 5 bases not matched to a gene; V was cut back by 6 bases and J by 5 bases. This CDR3 contains 13 residues. From germline, CDR1 is MDHEN and CDR2 SYDVKM. The CDR3 loop is CASRSGGETEAFF. Here the CDR3 DNA reads TGTGCCAGCAGGTCAGGGGGCGAAACTGAAGCTTTCTTT.

The chain recombines TRBV13 with TRBJ2-2; D unclear. In germline, CDR1 is PRHDT, CDR2 FYEKMQ (reference sequence). The length of the CDR3 is 14 residues. V lost 2 bases, J lost 7 bases, and 11 bases lay in between. CDR3 residues: CASSLFPVNGELFF. CDR3 DNA: TGTGCCAGCAGCTTATTTCCGGTAAACGGGGAGCTGTTTTTT.

This chain joins TRBV10-2 and TRBJ1-5, with D unresolved. Germline V lookup: CDR1 WSHSY, CDR2 SAAADI. V gave up 0 bases and J gave up 1 base, with 4 bases separating them. The CDR3 has 14 amino acids. The DNA for the CDR3 is TGCGCCAGCAGTGAGTCCGGAAGCAATCAGCCCCAGCATTTT. Amino acids: CASSESGSNQPQHF.

This clone was recorded only once. The CDR3, as DNA: TGTGCCAGCAGCAGACTCACAAACGGGGAGCTGTTTTTT. It encodes CASSRLTNGELFF. V is TRBV7-9 and J is TRBJ2-2; D not certain. V was clipped by 5 bases and J by 7 bases, with 11 bases between them. The CDR3 has 13 residues. The germline CDR1 and CDR2 sequences are SEHNR and FQNEAQ (reference sequence).

This clone came up once. This rearrangement joins TRBV11-3 to TRBJ2-3; no clear D gene. The CDR3 spans 14 residues. CDR1 is SGHNT and CDR2 is YENEEA in the germline V gene. Trimming pared 0 bases from V and 6 bases from J, leaving 10 bases between. The DNA of the CDR3 is TGTGCCAGCAGCTTAGATCATCTCTTTGATACGCAGTATTTT. Translation gives CASSLDHLFDTQYF.

This clone was seen only a few times. The chain carries TRBV18 and TRBJ1-1; no definite D call. With 4 bases removed from V and 4 bases from J, the gap between germline ends came to 16 bases. The CDR3 covers 15 residues. CDR1 KGHSH and CDR2 LQKENI come from the germline V gene. CDR3 sequence: CASSRLGGSGTEAFF. The CDR3 DNA sequence: TGTGCCAGCTCACGCTTGGGCGGAAGTGGCACTGAAGCTTTCTTT.

The sample holds one count of this clone. The chain carries TRBV7-3 and TRBJ2-1; perhaps TRBD2 as D (5 bases). Trimming took 1 base from V and 8 from J, leaving 12 bases between them. Germline CDR1 reads SGHTA; CDR2 reads FQGTGA. The CDR3 has 14 residues. The CDR3: CASSLNSIGDEQFF. As DNA, the CDR3 is TGTGCCAGCAGCTTAAATTCCATCGGGGATGAGCAGTTCTTC.

The chain has TRBV27 and TRBJ2-1, with D possibly matching TRBD1 (5 bases). The germline V gene has CDR1 MNHEY and CDR2 SMNVEV (reference sequence). The CDR3 totals 14 residues. Between the trimmed V and J ends, which lost 2 bases and 7 bases, there was a span of 12 bases. The CDR3 spells CASSLGAVGNEQFF. The CDR3 region has the DNA TGTGCCAGCAGTTTAGGGGCAGTTGGTAATGAGCAGTTCTTC.

The J gene is TRBJ1-5, the V gene TRBV15; 9 bases match TRBD1. J gave up 0 bases and V 0 bases, and 3 bases lay outside the gene matches. The germline V gene has CDR1 LNHNV and CDR2 YYDKDF (reference sequence). This CDR3 contains 17 residues. The DNA for the CDR3 is TGTGCCACCAGCAGAGATCGGACAGGGGATAGCAATCAGCCCCAGCATTTT. Translated: CATSRDRTGDSNQPQHF. Full variable domain (missing parts from reference TRBV15 and TRBJ1-5): DAMVIQNPRYQVTQFGKPVTLSCSQTLNHNVMYWYQQKSSQAPKLLFHYYDKDFNNEADTPDNFQSRRPNTSFCFLDIRSPGLGDTAMYLCATSRDRTGDSNQPQHFGDGTRLSIL.

The J gene is TRBJ2-1, the V gene TRBV10-2; D is perhaps TRBD2 (7 bases). Trimming stripped 8 bases from V and 8 bases from J, with 22 bases between. There are 15 residues in the CDR3. Germline lookup yields CDR1 WSHSY and CDR2 SAAADI. CDR3 in amino acids: CASRPLAVGGHEQFF. CDR3 coding DNA: TGCGCCAGCCGGCCTCTAGCGGTCGGGGGCCATGAGCAGTTCTTC.

V is TRBV7-9 and J is TRBJ1-2, with 9 positions matching TRBD1. CDR3 length equals 15 residues. The V segment lost 1 base and the J segment 2 bases; nucleotides outside the gene matches: 2. Germline values: CDR1 SEHNR, CDR2 FQNEAQ (reference sequence). The CDR3 DNA is TGTGCCAGCAGCTTAGAGGACAGGGGAAACTATGGCTACACCTTC. Translating gives CASSLEDRGNYGYTF. The full variable domain, in which reference TRBV7-9 and TRBJ1-2 provide the parts outside the CDR3, is DTGVSQNPRHKITKRGQNVTFRCDPISEHNRLYWYRQTLGQGPEFLTYFQNEAQLEKSRLLSDRFSAERPKGSFSTLEIQRTEQGDSAMYLCASSLEDRGNYGYTFGSGTRLTVV.

The chain employs TRBV7-2 and TRBJ2-7, with a possible D match to TRBD2 (5 bases). Germline V gene sequence: CDR1 SGHTA, CDR2 FQGNSA. The CDR3 loop spans 14 amino acids. V gave up 4 bases and J gave up 1 base, with 11 bases separating them. The CDR3 sequence is CASSWTGESYEQYF. CDR3 bases: TGTGCCAGCAGCTGGACTGGAGAATCCTACGAGCAGTACTTC.

The rearrangement joins TRBV7-9 to TRBJ2-5, with 8 bases matching TRBD1. The CDR3 length is 14 residues. Germline CDR1 reads SEHNR; CDR2 reads FQNEAQ (reference sequence). J gave up 5 bases and V 5 bases, and 7 bases lay outside the gene matches. The CDR3 here is CASSLRGQGETQYF. In DNA form, the CDR3 reads TGTGCCAGCAGCCTCAGGGGGCAGGGGGAGACCCAGTACTTC.

V gene TRBV7-2 combines with J gene TRBJ1-1; D unresolved. Looked up from germline, CDR1 is SGHTA and CDR2 is FQGNSA. V lost 5 bases and J 0 bases, leaving 19 bases between the germline ends. CDR3 length equals 17 residues. CDR3 in DNA: TGTGCCAGCAGCCCTTGGCACTTCGGCCGCATGAACACTGAAGCTTTCTTT. The encoded protein is CASSPWHFGRMNTEAFF.

This chain uses TRBV6-5 with TRBJ2-7, with D hard to call. The CDR3 consists of 11 residues. Germline assignment: CDR1 MNHEY and CDR2 SVGAGI. V dropped 10 bases and J dropped 9 bases, with 16 bases sitting between them. CDR3 coding DNA: TGTGCCATCCCCCCCCATTCGGGGCAGTACTTC. This encodes CAIPPHSGQYF.

The chain has TRBV9 and TRBJ2-1; no clear D. Deletions cut 4 bases from V and 5 bases from J, with 22 bases between. Looked up from germline, CDR1 is SGDLS and CDR2 is YYNGEE. The CDR3 sequence is 17 residues long. The CDR3: CASSPQKFTIEHNEQFF. For the CDR3, the DNA is TGTGCCAGCAGCCCCCAGAAGTTCACCATCGAACACAATGAGCAGTTCTTC. Looking up the rest from reference TRBV9 and TRBJ2-1 gives the full variable domain: DSGVTQTPKHLITATGQRVTLRCSPRSGDLSVYWYQQSLDQGLQFLIQYYNGEERAKGNILERFSAQQFPDLHSELNLSSLELGDSALYFCASSPQKFTIEHNEQFFGPGTRLTVL.

This sequence joins TRBV7-8 and TRBJ1-1; D not resolved. Trimming took off 0 bases at V and 0 bases at J, with 2 bases between the two ends. CDR3 length: 13 amino acids. Germline V gene data show CDR1 as SGHVS and CDR2 as FQNEAQ. The CDR3 reads CASSLAMNTEAFF. The CDR3 DNA sequence: TGTGCCAGCAGCTTAGCGATGAACACTGAAGCTTTCTTT.

V usage is TRBV5-4 and J usage is TRBJ2-5, with D unresolved. The CDR3 is 13 amino acids. Germline V gene sequence: CDR1 SGHNT, CDR2 YYREEE (reference sequence). V was clipped by 4 bases and J by 2 bases, with 9 bases between them. In DNA form, the CDR3 reads TGTGCCAGCAGCACGGGCCCTCAAGAGACCCAGTACTTC. This encodes CASSTGPQETQYF.

The gene calls are TRBV28 and TRBJ1-4; no clear D gene. The V gene's germline CDR1 is MDHEN and CDR2 SYDVKM. Trimming stripped 3 bases from V and 3 bases from J, with 5 bases between. The CDR3 has 13 amino acids. CDR3 loop: CASSLDPNEKLFF. CDR3 in DNA: TGTGCCAGCAGTTTGGACCCTAATGAAAAACTGTTTTTT.

V gene TRBV30 combines with J gene TRBJ2-3; no definite D call. V was pared by 0 bases and J by 1 base, with 8 bases between. The CDR3 contains 14 residues. Per germline, CDR1 GTSNPN and CDR2 SVGIG (reference sequence). DNA for the CDR3: TGTGCCTGGAGTGTTCATCGACGCACAGATACGCAGTATTTT. This sequence encodes CAWSVHRRTDTQYF.

The rearrangement links TRBV18 to TRBJ2-3; a weak D match, TRBD2 (6 bases). Trimming removed 4 bases from V and 6 bases from J, with 11 bases in between. CDR1 is KGHSH, CDR2 LQKENI, per germline. This CDR3 is 13 amino acids long. The CDR3 loop reads CASSLRDGDTQYF. CDR3 DNA: TGTGCCAGCTCACTGCGGGACGGGGATACGCAGTATTTT.

The chain joins TRBV6-1 to TRBJ1-6; TRBD1 matches at 7 bases. Germline CDR1 reads MNHNS; CDR2 reads SASEGT. The CDR3 consists of 14 residues. The V and J ends lost 3 bases and 10 bases, in that order; junction bases with no gene match: 6. The CDR3 spells CASSEVRGRSPLHF. CDR3 bases: TGTGCCAGCAGTGAGGTCAGGGGGAGGTCACCCCTCCACTTT.

The genes are TRBV28 and TRBJ2-6; a possible D gene is TRBD1 (6 bases). V was cut by 7 bases and J by 0 bases, with 22 bases left in between. CDR1 is MDHEN, CDR2 SYDVKM, per germline. The CDR3 runs 19 residues. This chain's CDR3 is CASTTLRWGRLSGANVLTF. The CDR3 region has the DNA TGTGCCAGCACCACGCTGCGGTGGGGGCGCCTCTCTGGGGCCAACGTCCTGACTTTC.

For this clone: In the same sample, other DNA sequences code for this CDR3. The CDR3 coding sequence is TGTGCCAGCAGTATCCGGGACAGGGGGTTGACTGGAAACACCATATATTTT. The encoded protein is CASSIRDRGLTGNTIYF. The chain combines TRBV28 with TRBJ1-3, with TRBD1 matching 11 bases. The CDR3 is 17 residues long. After removal of 5 bases from V and 2 bases from J, the junction contained 8 bases not matched to a gene. Germline V lookup: CDR1 MDHEN, CDR2 SYDVKM.

This clone was picked up a small number of times. It is likely a read error: a sequence one base away is far more abundant. Other DNA sequences in the sample encode the same CDR3. The chain has TRBV5-2 and TRBJ2-1; the DNA was not compared with TRBD1, the D call given in the table. TRBV5-2 is a pseudogene. This CDR3 has 14 amino acids. The CDR3: CASSTRQEGAEQFF. In nucleotides, the CDR3 is TGTGCCAGCAGCACCCGACAGGAAGGGGCTGAGCAGTTCTTC.

The rearrangement links TRBV5-1 to TRBJ2-7; weak D call: TRBD2 (7 bases). Trimming took 4 bases from V and 4 from J, leaving 18 bases between them. The CDR3 is 15 amino acids. In germline, CDR1 is SGHRS, CDR2 YFSETQ. CDR3 sequence reads: CASSARGAGKYEQYF. The CDR3 nucleotides read TGCGCCAGCAGCGCCAGGGGAGCGGGGAAATACGAGCAGTACTTC. Based on the CDR3 plus reference TRBV5-1 and TRBJ2-7, the full variable domain is KAGVTQTPRYLIKTRGQQVTLSCSPISGHRSVSWYQQTPGQGLQFLFEYFSETQRNKGNFPGRFSGRQFSNSRSEMNVSTLELGDSALYLCASSARGAGKYEQYFGPGTRLTVT.

This clone occurred a few times. The J gene is TRBJ2-1, the V gene TRBV6-5, with unresolved D. The V end was cut by 1 base, the J end by 7 bases, with 11 bases between. CDR3 length: 14 residues. Germline V gives CDR1 MNHEY, CDR2 SVGAGI. This CDR3 is CASSYYGRKNEQFF. CDR3 bases: TGTGCCAGCAGTTACTACGGACGGAAAAATGAGCAGTTCTTC.